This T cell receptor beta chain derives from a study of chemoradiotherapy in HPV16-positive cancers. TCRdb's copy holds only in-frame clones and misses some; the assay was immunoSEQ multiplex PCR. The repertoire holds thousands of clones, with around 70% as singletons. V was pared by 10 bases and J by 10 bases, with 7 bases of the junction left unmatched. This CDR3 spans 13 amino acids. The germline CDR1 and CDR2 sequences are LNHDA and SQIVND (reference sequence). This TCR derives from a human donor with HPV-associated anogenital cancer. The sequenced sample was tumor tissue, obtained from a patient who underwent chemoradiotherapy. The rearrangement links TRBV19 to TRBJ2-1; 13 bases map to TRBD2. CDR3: CATRTSGSWEQFF. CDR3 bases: TGTGCCACACGGACTAGCGGGAGCTGGGAGCAGTTCTTC.